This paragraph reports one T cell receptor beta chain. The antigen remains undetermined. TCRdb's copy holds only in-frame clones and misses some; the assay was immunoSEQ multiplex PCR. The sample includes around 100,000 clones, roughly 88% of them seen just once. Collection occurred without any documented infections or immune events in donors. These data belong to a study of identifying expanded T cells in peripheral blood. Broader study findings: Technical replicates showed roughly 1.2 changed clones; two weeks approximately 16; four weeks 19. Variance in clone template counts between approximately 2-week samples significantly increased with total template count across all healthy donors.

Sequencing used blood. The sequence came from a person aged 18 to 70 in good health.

CDR3 DNA: TGTGCCAGTAGTATTTATCGGGCGTCCGGCTACGAGCAGTACTTC. It translates to CASSIYRASGYEQYF. The rearrangement links TRBV19 to TRBJ2-7; D uncertain. The V and J ends lost 3 bases and 3 bases respectively, with 15 bases between them. The CDR3 covers 15 residues. The germline gives CDR1 LNHDA, CDR2 SQIVND (reference sequence).